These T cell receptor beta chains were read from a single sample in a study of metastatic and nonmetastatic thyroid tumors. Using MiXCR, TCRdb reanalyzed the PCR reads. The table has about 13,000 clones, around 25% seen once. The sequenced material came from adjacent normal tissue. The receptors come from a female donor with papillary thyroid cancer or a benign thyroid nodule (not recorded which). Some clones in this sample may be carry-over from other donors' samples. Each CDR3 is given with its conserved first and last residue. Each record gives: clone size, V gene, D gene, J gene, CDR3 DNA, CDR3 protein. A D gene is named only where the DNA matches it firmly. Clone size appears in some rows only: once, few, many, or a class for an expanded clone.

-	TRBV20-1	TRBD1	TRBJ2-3	TGCAGTGCTAGAGATCGATTCGGACAGGGAGATACGCAGTATTTT	CSARDRFGQGDTQYF
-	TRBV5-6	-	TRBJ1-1	TGTGCCCGCAGCACCTCTCCGCGGAACACTGAGGCTTTCTTT	CARSTSPRNTEAFF
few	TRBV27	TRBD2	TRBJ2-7	TGTGCCAGCAGCATTATAGCGGGGCCCTACGAGCAGTACTTC	CASSIIAGPYEQYF
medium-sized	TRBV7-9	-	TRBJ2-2	TGTGCCAGCAGCTTAGCGGACACCGGGGAGCTGTTTTTT	CASSLADTGELFF
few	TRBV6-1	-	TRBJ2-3	TGTGCCAGCTGCCGGGGAGCGTGGGTCACAGATACGCAGTATTTT	CASCRGAWVTDTQYF
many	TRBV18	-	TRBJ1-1	TGTGCCAGCTCACTGGACTGGCACACTGAAGCTTTCTTT	CASSLDWHTEAFF
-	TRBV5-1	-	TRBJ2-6	TGCGCCAGCAGCCGTTCGGGACATCCTGGGTCCAACGTCCTGACATTC	CASSRSGHPGSNVLTF
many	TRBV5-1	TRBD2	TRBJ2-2	TGCGCCAGCAGCTTGTCCGCTAGCGGGAGCACCGGGGAGCTGTTTTTT	CASSLSASGSTGELFF
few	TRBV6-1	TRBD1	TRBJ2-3	TGTGCCAGCTTTCAACAGGGGAGCGGTACAGATACGCAGTATTTT	CASFQQGSGTDTQYF
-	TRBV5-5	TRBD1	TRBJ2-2	TGTGCCAGCAGCTTGACAGGGGCGGACGGGGAGCTGTTTTTT	CASSLTGADGELFF
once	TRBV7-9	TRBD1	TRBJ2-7	TGTGCCAGCAGCTTAGTGAGGACAGGGGAAGAGCAGTACTTC	CASSLVRTGEEQYF